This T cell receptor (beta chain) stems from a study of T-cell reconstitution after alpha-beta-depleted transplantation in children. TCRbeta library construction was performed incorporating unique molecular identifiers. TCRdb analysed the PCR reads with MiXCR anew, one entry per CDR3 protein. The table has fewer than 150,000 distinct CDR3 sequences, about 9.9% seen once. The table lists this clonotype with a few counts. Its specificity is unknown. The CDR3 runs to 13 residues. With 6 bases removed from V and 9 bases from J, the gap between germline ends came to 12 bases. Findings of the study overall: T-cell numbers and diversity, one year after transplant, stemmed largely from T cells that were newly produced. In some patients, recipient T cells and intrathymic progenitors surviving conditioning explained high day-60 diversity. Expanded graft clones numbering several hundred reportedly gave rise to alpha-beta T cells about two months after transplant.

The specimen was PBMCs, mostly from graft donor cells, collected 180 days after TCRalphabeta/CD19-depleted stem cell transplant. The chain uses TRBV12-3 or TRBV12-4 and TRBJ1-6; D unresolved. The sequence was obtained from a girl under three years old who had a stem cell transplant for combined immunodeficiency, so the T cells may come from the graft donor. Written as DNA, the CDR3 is TGTGCCAGCAGCACTCTCCGAATTTCACCCCTCCACTTT. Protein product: CASSTLRISPLHF.